This T cell receptor (beta chain) was obtained from a study of glioma-infiltrating T cells. Study-level points and caveats: Tissue and blood shared very few CDR3 sequences. Above-expected tissue-blood divergence occurred in all gliomas, most in low-grade ones.

The junction had 7 bases not matched to a gene; V was cut back by 6 bases and J by 10 bases. The CDR3 covers 15 residues. Only a few counts were recorded for this clonotype. Its antigen is as yet unknown. Using RNA template, CDR3s of TCR alpha and beta were amplified with iRepertoire arm-PCR. Input was roughly 95-450 ng of tissue mRNA or PBMC total RNA. Each CDR3 protein gets one entry after TCRdb re-called the multiplex PCR reads with MiXCR. The sample consists of 90,000 to 110,000 distinct CDR3 sequences, under 30% of them appearing once. Sequenced sample: glioma tissue, nonneoplastic brain tissue, or PBMCs (not recorded which). The receptor's source is a human donor with low-grade glioma or glioblastoma, undergoing nonglioma brain surgery, or in good health (not recorded which). This rearrangement joins TRBV12-3 or TRBV12-4 to TRBJ2-1; 15 nucleotides align to TRBD2. The CDR3 region has the DNA TGTGCCAGCAGGAGGACTAGCGGGGGGGCAGAGGAGCAGTTCTTC. Translated, it gives CASRRTSGGAEEQFF.